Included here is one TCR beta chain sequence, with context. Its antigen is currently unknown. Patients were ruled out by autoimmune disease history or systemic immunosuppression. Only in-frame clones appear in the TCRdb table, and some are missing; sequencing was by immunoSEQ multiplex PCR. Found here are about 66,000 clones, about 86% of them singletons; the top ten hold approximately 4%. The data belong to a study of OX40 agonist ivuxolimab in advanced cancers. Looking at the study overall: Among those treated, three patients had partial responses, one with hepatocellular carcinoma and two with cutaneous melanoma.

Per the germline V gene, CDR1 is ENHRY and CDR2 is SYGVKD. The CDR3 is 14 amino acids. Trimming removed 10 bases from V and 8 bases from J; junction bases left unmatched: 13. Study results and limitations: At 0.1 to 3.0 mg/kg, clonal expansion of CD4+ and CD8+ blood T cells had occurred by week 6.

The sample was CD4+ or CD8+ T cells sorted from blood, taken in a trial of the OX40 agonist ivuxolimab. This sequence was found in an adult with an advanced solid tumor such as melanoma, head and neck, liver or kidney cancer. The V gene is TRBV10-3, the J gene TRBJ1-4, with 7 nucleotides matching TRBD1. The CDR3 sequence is CATRRGGGGEKLFF. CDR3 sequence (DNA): TGTGCCACGCGCAGGGGAGGGGGCGGAGAAAAACTGTTTTTT.